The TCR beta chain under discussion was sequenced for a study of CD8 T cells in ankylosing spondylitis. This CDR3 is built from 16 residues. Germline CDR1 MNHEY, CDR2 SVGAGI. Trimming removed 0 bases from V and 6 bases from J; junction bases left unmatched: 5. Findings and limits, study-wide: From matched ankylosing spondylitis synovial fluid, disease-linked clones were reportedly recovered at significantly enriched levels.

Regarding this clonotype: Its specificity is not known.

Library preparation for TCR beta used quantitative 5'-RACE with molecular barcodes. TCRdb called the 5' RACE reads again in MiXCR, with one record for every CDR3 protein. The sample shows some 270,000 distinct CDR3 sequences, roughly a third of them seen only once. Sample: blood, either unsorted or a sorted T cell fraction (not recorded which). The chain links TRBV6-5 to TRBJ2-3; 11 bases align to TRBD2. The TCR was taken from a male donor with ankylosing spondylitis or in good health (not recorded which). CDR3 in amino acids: CASSYSLAGGRDTQYF. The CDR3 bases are TGTGCCAGCAGTTACTCTTTAGCGGGGGGGCGGGATACGCAGTATTTT.